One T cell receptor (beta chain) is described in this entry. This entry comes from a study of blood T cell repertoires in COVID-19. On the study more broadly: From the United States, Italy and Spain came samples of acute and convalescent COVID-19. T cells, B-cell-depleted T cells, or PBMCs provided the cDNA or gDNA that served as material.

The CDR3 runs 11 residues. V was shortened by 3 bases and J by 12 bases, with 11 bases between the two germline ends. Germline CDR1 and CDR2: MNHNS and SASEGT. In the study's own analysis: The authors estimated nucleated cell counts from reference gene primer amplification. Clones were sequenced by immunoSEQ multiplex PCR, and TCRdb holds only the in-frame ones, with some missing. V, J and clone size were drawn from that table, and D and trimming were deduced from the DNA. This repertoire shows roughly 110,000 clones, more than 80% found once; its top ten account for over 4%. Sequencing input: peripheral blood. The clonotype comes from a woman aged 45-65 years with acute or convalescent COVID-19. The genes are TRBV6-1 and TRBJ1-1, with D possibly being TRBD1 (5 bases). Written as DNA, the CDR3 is TGTGCCAGCAGTGATACAGGAACAACTTTCTTT. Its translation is CASSDTGTTFF.